This T cell receptor (beta chain) emerged from a study of blood T cell repertoires in COVID-19. Overall study: COVID-19 samples collected from the United States, Italy and Spain covered acute and convalescent phases. T cells, B-cell-depleted T cells, or PBMCs provided the cDNA or gDNA that served as material.

The method was immunoSEQ multiplex PCR; TCRdb's version includes in-frame clones alone and lacks a portion of them. The table lists about 390,000 clones, approximately 87% of them singletons. In germline, CDR1 is SGHNT, CDR2 YENEEA. The CDR3 runs 15 residues. Germline trimming cut 2 bases from V and 4 bases from J; bases unmatched to any gene: 8. The clonotype was recovered from a woman aged 60-75 years with COVID-19, enrolled during active disease. The chain couples TRBV11-3 to TRBJ2-7, with 7 bases fitting TRBD1. The specimen sequenced was peripheral blood. CDR3 sequence reads: CASSLWTGSSYEQYF. In DNA form, the CDR3 reads TGTGCCAGCAGCTTATGGACAGGTTCTTCGTACGAGCAGTACTTC.